This T cell receptor (beta chain) was recorded in a study of blood T cell repertoires in COVID-19. Libraries were prepared by immunoSEQ multiplex PCR; TCRdb keeps only in-frame clonotypes and omits some of them. The sample has under 300,000 clones; about 88% are singletons. The CDR3 consists of 17 residues. The germline V gene encodes CDR1 SGHTA and CDR2 FQGNSA. Trimming removed 5 bases from V and 5 bases from J; junction bases left unmatched: 9. The sample comprised peripheral blood. The receptor comes from a woman in her thirties or forties who had recovered from COVID-19. The chain couples TRBV7-2 to TRBJ2-7, with TRBD2 matching over 16 bases. The CDR3 DNA follows: TGTGCCAGCAGCCCAACGGGACTAGCGGGAGGGCCCAACGAGCAGTACTTC. It is translated as CASSPTGLAGGPNEQYF.